Below are 10 T cell receptor beta chains sequenced from a single sample in a study of vaccination and CD4 T cells after COVID-19. For these TCRs, the target antigens are not known. Sequence data for DNA of cultured CD4+ T cells were generated by the Oncomine TCR Beta short-read assay. TCRdb ran MiXCR on the PCR reads and lists one entry per CDR3 protein. Among fewer than 15,000 distinct CDR3 sequences listed, about 35% were seen once. Treatment reported: roughly 11-day PBMC culture with coronavirus spike peptide pools or control peptides (ViraFEST assay). The sequenced material came from cultured CD4+ T cells from blood. The origin of the receptors is a human donor with COVID-19.

This clonotype was seen a few times. V usage is TRBV20-1 and J usage is TRBJ1-6; D is possibly TRBD1 (5 bases). Per the germline V gene, CDR1 is DFQATT and CDR2 is SNEGSKA (reference sequence). With 3 bases removed from V and 8 bases from J, the gap between germline ends came to 14 bases. This CDR3 is 14 amino acids long. CDR3 amino acids: CSASGGVVYSPLHF. CDR3 in DNA: TGCAGTGCTAGTGGGGGTGTTGTTTATTCACCCCTCCACTTT.

CDR3 nucleotides: TGTGCCAGCAGTTTAGGAGGACTAGCGGGGCAAGAGACCCAGTACTTC. It yields the protein CASSLGGLAGQETQYF. The rearrangement uses TRBV27 and TRBJ2-5, with 12 nucleotides matching TRBD2. The CDR3 length is 16 residues. Losses at the gene ends were 2 bases for V and 2 bases for J; bases not matched to a gene: 3. CDR1 is MNHEY, CDR2 SMNVEV, per germline (reference sequence).

This clonotype was seen only a few times. V gene TRBV12-3 or TRBV12-4 combines with J gene TRBJ2-7; 9 bases are shared with TRBD1. The CDR3 length is 14 residues. With 5 bases clipped from V and 6 bases from J, the junction kept 8 bases outside the gene matches. CDR3: CASSHRTGVGEQYF. The DNA for the CDR3 is TGTGCCAGCAGTCACCGGACAGGGGTCGGCGAGCAGTACTTC.

This clonotype has a handful of counts. V usage is TRBV20-1 and J usage is TRBJ2-7; the D gene could be TRBD1 or TRBD2 (5 bases each). The CDR3 is made up of 15 amino acids. The germline V and J ends were trimmed by 3 bases and 2 bases, with 17 bases remaining between them. Germline V gene sequence: CDR1 DFQATT, CDR2 SNEGSKA (reference sequence). CDR3 protein: CSASAPRGFTYEQYF. The DNA for the CDR3 is TGCAGTGCTAGTGCTCCCCGGGGCTTTACCTACGAGCAGTACTTC.

The rearrangement joins TRBV6-1 to TRBJ2-5; the D gene is possibly TRBD2 (5 bases). The V end was cut by 10 bases, the J end by 2 bases, with 23 bases between. Germline V gives CDR1 MNHNS, CDR2 SASEGT. The CDR3 runs to 16 residues. The CDR3: CATSAREGLGQETQYF. In DNA, the CDR3 is TGTGCCACCTCAGCACGGGAAGGATTGGGGCAAGAGACCCAGTACTTC.

This clonotype was seen only a few times. The gene calls are TRBV6-5 and TRBJ1-2; 7 bases match TRBD1. The CDR3 sequence is 15 residues long. The V segment lost 0 bases and the J segment 6 bases; nucleotides outside the gene matches: 7. The V gene's germline CDR1 is MNHEY and CDR2 SVGAGI. For the CDR3, the DNA is TGTGCCAGCAGTTACTCGAGGAGGGGGCATAATGGCTACACCTTC. Protein: CASSYSRRGHNGYTF.

The chain recombines TRBV11-3 with TRBJ2-2; D not resolved. This CDR3 contains 15 residues. Germline V lookup: CDR1 SGHNT, CDR2 YENEEA. Trimming removed 2 bases from V and 1 base from J, with 8 bases in between. The CDR3 loop reads CASSLRDKNTGELFF. The CDR3 DNA is TGTGCCAGCAGCTTAAGGGATAAGAACACCGGGGAGCTGTTTTTT.

CDR3 DNA: TGTGCCAGCAGTGACCTACAGGGTCGGGCGAACACTGAAGCTTTCTTT. The encoded protein is CASSDLQGRANTEAFF. V usage is TRBV25-1 and J usage is TRBJ1-1, with a tentative D call TRBD1 (6 bases). The CDR3 is 16 amino acids. Trimming removed 3 bases from V and 1 base from J, with 15 bases in between. Germline CDR1 MGHDK, CDR2 SYGVNS.

The chain has TRBV6-1 and TRBJ1-4; D uncertain. The V gene's germline CDR1 is MNHNS and CDR2 SASEGT. V lost 1 base and J 7 bases, leaving 10 bases between the germline ends. This CDR3 is 14 amino acids long. As DNA, the CDR3 is TGTGCCAGCAGTGAAGGGACCAACTCTGAAAAACTGTTTTTT. Its translation: CASSEGTNSEKLFF.

This clonotype was found a few times. V usage is TRBV4-3 and J usage is TRBJ2-4, with TRBD1 as a possible D gene (5 bases). V dropped 3 bases and J dropped 0 bases, with 12 bases sitting between them. Germline values: CDR1 LGHNA, CDR2 YSLEER. The CDR3 is 16 amino acids. The CDR3 coding sequence is TGCGCCAGCAGCCAGGGGCCTATCGGAGCCAAAAACATTCAGTACTTC. Translated, it gives CASSQGPIGAKNIQYF.